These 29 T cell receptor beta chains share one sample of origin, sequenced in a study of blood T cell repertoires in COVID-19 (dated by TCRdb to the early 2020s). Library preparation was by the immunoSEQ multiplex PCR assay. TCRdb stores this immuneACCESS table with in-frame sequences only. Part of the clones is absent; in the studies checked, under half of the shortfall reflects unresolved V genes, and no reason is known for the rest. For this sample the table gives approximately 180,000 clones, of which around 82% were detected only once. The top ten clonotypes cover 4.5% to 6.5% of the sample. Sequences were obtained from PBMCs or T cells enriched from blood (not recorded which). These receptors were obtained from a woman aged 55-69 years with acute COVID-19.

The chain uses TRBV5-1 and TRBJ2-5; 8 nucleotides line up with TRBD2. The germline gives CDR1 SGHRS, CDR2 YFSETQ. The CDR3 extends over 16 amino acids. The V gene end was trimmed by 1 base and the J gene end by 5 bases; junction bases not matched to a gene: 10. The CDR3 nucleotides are TGCGCCAGCAGCTTGACGGGACTAGGGGCACGTGAGACCCAGTACTTC. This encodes CASSLTGLGARETQYF.

The CDR3 nucleotides are TGTGCCAGCAGCCCCGGTGGGAGTTCCTACAATGAGCAGTTCTTC. The encoded protein is CASSPGGSSYNEQFF. This rearrangement joins TRBV28 to TRBJ2-1; perhaps TRBD2 as D (5 bases). Germline loops: CDR1 MDHEN, CDR2 SYDVKM. Trimming stripped 6 bases from V and 1 base from J, with 13 bases between. This CDR3 spans 15 amino acids.

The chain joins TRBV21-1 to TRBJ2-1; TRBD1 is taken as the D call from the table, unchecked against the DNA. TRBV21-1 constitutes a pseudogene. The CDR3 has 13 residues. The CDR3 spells CASSNEPPGEQFF. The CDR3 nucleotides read TGTGCCAGCAGCAACGAGCCCCCAGGTGAGCAGTTCTTC.

The CDR3 bases are TGTGCCAGCAGCCGCGGAGCTAATGAAAAACTGTTTTTT. This sequence encodes CASSRGANEKLFF. This sequence joins TRBV11-2 and TRBJ1-4; D is unresolved. This CDR3 spans 13 amino acids. V lost 5 bases, J lost 3 bases, and 7 bases lay in between. Germline CDR1 and CDR2: SGHAT and FQNNGV. The full variable domain, completed using reference TRBV11-2 and TRBJ1-4, is EAGVAQSPRYKIIEKRQSVAFWCNPISGHATLYWYQQILGQGPKLLIQFQNNGVVDDSQLPKDRFSAERLKGVDSTLKIQPAKLEDSAVYLCASSRGANEKLFFGSGTQLSVL.

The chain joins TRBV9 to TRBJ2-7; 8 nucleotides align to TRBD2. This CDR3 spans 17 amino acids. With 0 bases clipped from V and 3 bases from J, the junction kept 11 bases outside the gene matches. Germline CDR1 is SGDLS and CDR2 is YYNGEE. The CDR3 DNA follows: TGTGCCAGCAGCGTAGGGGCGAGCGGGAGCTTTGTCTACGAGCAGTACTTC. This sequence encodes CASSVGASGSFVYEQYF.

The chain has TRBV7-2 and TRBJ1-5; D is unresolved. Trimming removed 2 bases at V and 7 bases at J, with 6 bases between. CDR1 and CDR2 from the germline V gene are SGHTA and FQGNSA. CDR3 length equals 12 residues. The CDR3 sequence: CASSLPGQPQHF. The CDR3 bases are TGTGCCAGCAGCTTACCGGGACAGCCCCAGCATTTT.

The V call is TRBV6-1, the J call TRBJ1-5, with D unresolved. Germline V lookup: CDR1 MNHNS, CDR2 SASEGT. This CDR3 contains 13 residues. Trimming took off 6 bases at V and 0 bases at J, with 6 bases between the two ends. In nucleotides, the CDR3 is TGTGCCAGCAGAGAGCATAGCAATCAGCCCCAGCATTTT. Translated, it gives CASREHSNQPQHF.

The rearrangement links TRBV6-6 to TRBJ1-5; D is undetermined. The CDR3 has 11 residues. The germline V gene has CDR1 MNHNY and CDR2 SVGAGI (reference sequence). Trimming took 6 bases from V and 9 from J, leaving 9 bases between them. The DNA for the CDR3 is TGTGCCAGCAGCCAGGAGGGGCCCCAGCATTTT. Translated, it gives CASSQEGPQHF.

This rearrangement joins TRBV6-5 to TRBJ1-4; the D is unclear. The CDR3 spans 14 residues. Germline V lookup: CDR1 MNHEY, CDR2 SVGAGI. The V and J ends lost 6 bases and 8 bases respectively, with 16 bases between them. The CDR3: CASRIGLDSEKLFF. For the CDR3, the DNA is TGTGCCAGCAGAATCGGACTCGACTCGGAAAAACTGTTTTTT.

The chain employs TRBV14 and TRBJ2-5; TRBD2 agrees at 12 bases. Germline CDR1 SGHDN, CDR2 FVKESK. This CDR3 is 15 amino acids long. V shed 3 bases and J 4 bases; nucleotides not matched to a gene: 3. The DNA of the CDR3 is TGTGCCAGCAGCCAGACTAGCGGGGGACTAGAGACCCAGTACTTC. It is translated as CASSQTSGGLETQYF.

CDR3 region: CASSLILYVSGSDTGELFF. As DNA, the CDR3 is TGTGCCAGCAGCTTGATCCTCTACGTCAGCGGGAGTGACACCGGGGAGCTGTTTTTT. This chain links TRBV7-9 with TRBJ2-2; 8 nucleotides align to TRBD2. In germline, CDR1 is SEHNR, CDR2 FQNEAQ (reference sequence). The CDR3 spans 19 residues. V was clipped by 3 bases and J by 3 bases; unmatched bases: 15.

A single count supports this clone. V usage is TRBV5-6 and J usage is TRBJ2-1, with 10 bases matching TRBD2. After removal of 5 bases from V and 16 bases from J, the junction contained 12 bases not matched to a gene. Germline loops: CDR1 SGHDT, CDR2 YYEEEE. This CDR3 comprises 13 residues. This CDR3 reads CASSSIGLAEGFF. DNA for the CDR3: TGTGCCAGCAGTTCAATTGGACTAGCGGAGGGATTCTTC.

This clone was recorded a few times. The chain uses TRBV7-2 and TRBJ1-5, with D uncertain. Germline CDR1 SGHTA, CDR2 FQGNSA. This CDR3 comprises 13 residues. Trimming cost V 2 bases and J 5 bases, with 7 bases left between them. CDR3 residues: CASSLLSDQPQHF. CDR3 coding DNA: TGTGCCAGCAGCTTACTCAGCGATCAGCCCCAGCATTTT.

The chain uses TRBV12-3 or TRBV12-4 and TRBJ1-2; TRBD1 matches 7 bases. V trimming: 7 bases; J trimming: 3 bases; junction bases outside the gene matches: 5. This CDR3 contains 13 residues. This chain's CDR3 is CASTVRGDYGYTF. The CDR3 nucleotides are TGTGCCAGCACCGTCAGGGGGGACTATGGCTACACCTTC.

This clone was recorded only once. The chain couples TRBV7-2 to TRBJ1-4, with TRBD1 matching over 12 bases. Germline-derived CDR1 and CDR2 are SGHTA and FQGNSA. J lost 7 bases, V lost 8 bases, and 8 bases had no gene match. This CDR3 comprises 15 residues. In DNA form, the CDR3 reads TGTGCCAGCCGGGACAGGGGGCTTGTGATTGAAAAACTGTTTTTT. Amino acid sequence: CASRDRGLVIEKLFF.

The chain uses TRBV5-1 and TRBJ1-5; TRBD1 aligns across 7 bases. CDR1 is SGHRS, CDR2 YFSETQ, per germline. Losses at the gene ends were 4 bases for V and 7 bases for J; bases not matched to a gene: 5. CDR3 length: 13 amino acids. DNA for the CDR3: TGCGCCAGCAGCCCACAGGGGAACCAGCCCCAGCATTTT. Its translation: CASSPQGNQPQHF. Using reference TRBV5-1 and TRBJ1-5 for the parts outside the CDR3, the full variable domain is KAGVTQTPRYLIKTRGQQVTLSCSPISGHRSVSWYQQTPGQGLQFLFEYFSETQRNKGNFPGRFSGRQFSNSRSEMNVSTLELGDSALYLCASSPQGNQPQHFGDGTRLSIL.

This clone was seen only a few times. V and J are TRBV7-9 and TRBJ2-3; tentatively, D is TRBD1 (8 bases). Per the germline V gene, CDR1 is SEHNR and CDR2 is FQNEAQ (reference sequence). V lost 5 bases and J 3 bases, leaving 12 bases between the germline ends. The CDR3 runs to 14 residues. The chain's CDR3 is CASSVQGGTDTQYF. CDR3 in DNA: TGTGCCAGCAGCGTACAGGGGGGGACAGATACGCAGTATTTT.

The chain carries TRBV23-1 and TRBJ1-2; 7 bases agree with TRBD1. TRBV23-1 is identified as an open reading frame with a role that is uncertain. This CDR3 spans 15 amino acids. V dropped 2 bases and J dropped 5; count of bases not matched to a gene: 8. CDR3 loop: CASSQTGDRGYGYTF. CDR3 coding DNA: TGCGCCAGCAGTCAAACAGGGGACCGGGGATATGGCTACACCTTC.

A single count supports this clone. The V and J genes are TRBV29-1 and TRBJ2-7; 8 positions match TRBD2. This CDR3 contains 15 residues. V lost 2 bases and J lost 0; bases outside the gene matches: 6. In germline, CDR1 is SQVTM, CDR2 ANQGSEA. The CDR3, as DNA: TGCAGCGTTGAATATCAGCGGGGGAGCTCCTACGAGCAGTACTTC. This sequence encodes CSVEYQRGSSYEQYF.

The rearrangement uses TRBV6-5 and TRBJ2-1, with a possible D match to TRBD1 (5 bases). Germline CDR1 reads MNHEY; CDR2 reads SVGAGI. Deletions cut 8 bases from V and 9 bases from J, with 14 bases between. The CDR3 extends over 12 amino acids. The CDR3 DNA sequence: TGTGCCAGCGGTTTAGGGGTCGGTGAGCAGTTCTTC. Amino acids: CASGLGVGEQFF.

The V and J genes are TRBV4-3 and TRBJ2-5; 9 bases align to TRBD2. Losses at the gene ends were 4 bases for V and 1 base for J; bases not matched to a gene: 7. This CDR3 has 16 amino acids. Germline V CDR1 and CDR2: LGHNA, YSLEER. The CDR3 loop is CASSPSGGRAQETQYF. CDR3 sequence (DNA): TGCGCCAGCAGCCCGTCGGGCGGGAGGGCCCAAGAGACCCAGTACTTC.

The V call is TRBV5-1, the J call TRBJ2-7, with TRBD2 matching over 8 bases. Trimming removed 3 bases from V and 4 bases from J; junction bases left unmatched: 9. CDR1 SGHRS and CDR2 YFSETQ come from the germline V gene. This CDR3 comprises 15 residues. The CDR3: CASSWLAGETYEQYF. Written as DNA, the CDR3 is TGCGCCAGCAGCTGGCTAGCGGGTGAGACGTACGAGCAGTACTTC.

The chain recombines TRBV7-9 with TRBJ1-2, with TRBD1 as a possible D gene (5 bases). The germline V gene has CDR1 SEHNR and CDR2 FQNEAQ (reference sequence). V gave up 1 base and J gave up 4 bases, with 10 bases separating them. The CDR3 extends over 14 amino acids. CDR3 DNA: TGTGCCAGCAGCTTAGAGGAACAGGTCTATGGCTACACCTTC. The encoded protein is CASSLEEQVYGYTF.

CDR3 protein: CASSQDYLGATETQYF. The CDR3, as DNA: TGCGCCAGCAGCCAAGATTACCTAGGGGCGACGGAGACCCAGTACTTC. The chain links TRBV4-3 to TRBJ2-5; TRBD1 might be the D (5 bases). Germline values: CDR1 LGHNA, CDR2 YSLEER. The V gene lost 0 bases and the J gene lost 5 bases, with 16 bases spanning the gap. The CDR3 is made up of 16 amino acids.

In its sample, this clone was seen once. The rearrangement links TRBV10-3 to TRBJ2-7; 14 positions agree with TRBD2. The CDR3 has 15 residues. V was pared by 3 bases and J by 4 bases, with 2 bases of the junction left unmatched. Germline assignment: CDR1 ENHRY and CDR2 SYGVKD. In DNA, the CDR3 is TGTGCCATCAGTGAAGGGACTAGCGGGGGATACGAGCAGTACGTC. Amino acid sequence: CAISEGTSGGYEQYV.

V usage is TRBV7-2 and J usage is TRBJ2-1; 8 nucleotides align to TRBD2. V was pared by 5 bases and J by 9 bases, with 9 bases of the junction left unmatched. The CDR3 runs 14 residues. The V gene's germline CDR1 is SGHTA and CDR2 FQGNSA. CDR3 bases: TGTGCCAGCAGCCGGGGACTAGTATATGGTGAGCAGTTCTTC. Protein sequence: CASSRGLVYGEQFF.

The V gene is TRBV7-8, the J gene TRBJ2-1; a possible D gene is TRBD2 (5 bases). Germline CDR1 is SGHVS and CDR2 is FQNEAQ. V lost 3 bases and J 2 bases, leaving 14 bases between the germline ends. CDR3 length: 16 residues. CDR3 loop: CASSFLAGLTYNEQFF. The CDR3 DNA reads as TGTGCCAGCAGCTTTTTGGCGGGTCTAACCTACAATGAGCAGTTCTTC.

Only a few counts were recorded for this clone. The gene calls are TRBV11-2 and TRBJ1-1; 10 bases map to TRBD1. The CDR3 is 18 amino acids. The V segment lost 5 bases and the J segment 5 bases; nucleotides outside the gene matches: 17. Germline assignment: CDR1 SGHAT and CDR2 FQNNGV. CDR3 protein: CASSRSTTGGAIRTEAFF. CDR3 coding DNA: TGTGCCAGCAGCCGCTCCACGACAGGGGGCGCAATAAGGACTGAAGCTTTCTTT. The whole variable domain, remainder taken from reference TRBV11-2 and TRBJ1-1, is EAGVAQSPRYKIIEKRQSVAFWCNPISGHATLYWYQQILGQGPKLLIQFQNNGVVDDSQLPKDRFSAERLKGVDSTLKIQPAKLEDSAVYLCASSRSTTGGAIRTEAFFGQGTRLTVV.

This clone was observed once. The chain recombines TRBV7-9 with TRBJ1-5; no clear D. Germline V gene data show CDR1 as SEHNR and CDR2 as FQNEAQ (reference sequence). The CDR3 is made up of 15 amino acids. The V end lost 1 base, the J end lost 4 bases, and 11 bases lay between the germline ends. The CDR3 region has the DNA TGTGCCAGCAGCTTAGACTTCAACGAGAATCAGCCCCAGCATTTT. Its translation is CASSLDFNENQPQHF. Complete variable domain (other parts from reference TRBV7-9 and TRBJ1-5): DTGVSQNPRHKITKRGQNVTFRCDPISEHNRLYWYRQTLGQGPEFLTYFQNEAQLEKSRLLSDRFSAERPKGSFSTLEIQRTEQGDSAMYLCASSLDFNENQPQHFGDGTRLSIL.